This TCR beta chain was observed in a study of blood T cell repertoires in COVID-19. Whole-study context: PBMCs, B-cell-depleted T cells, or T cells were the source of the cDNA or gDNA that made up the material.

Profiling relied on immunoSEQ multiplex PCR, and the TCRdb table lists in-frame clones only, not all of them. The data show 300,000 to 400,000 clones, more than 75% seen once. This clone was counted a single time. Recruits, aged roughly 18 to 95 years, lived in 20 to 30 US areas. Participants' reported clinical history set cohort assignment. For recovered donors of Cohort 3, there were two negative PCRs, clearance, or symptom resolution. This CDR3 is 14 amino acids long. V lost 3 bases, J lost 8 bases, and 8 bases stayed unmatched. CDR1 is SGHRS and CDR2 is YFSETQ in the germline V gene. The genes are TRBV5-1 and TRBJ1-2; the match to TRBD1 covers 9 bases. The source material was PBMCs or T cells enriched from blood (not recorded which). The clonotype originates from a woman aged 18-30 years who had recovered from COVID-19. DNA for the CDR3: TGCGCCAGCAGCTACGCGGACAGGGGCCGGGGCTACACCTTC. It codes for CASSYADRGRGYTF.